The present TCR beta chain was sequenced within a study of OX40 agonist ivuxolimab in advanced cancers. Background on the study: The diagnoses of dose-escalation patients were hepatocellular carcinoma, melanoma, renal cell or head and neck cancer.

This table comes from immunoSEQ multiplex PCR, and its TCRdb copy is limited to in-frame clones, with some not included. This repertoire shows 84,000 or so clones, 94% found once; its top ten account for approximately 10%. Study-wide findings and caveats: Expanded clones were, on average, more numerous in CD8+ T cells than in CD4+.

As regards this clone: Its antigen is as yet unknown.

The CDR3 is 15 residues long. The germline gives CDR1 SEHNR, CDR2 FQNEAQ (reference sequence). The V and J ends lost 3 bases and 4 bases respectively, with 15 bases between them. This material consisted of CD4+ or CD8+ T cells sorted from blood, taken in a trial of the OX40 agonist ivuxolimab. This clonotype was obtained from an adult with an advanced solid tumor such as melanoma, head and neck, liver or kidney cancer. The rearrangement links TRBV7-9 to TRBJ1-2; no definite D call. The CDR3 nucleotides are TGTGCCAGCAGCTTCGGCGGCTTCTCGGTCTATGGCTACACCTTC. Its protein product is CASSFGGFSVYGYTF.